This TCR beta chain was profiled in a study of T cells in Graves' hyperthyroidism and ophthalmopathy. Study-wide background: Peripheral blood samples were taken at initial diagnosis, prior to any treatment. General observations from the study: Blood shared most expanded thyroid clonotypes above 0.001. Ophthalmopathy was model-predicted a median roughly 6.2 months pre-onset.

TCR beta CDR3 region amplification was performed from RNA transcripts. TCR CDR3 regions were first amplified by RT-PCR with HTBI primers. TCRdb redid the calling of the multiplex PCR reads with MiXCR, one entry per CDR3 protein. The sample has about 400,000 distinct CDR3 sequences; 15% to 19% are singletons. Together with thyroid ultrasound, orbital computed tomography, serum thyroxine and TRAb, clinical symptoms were used for diagnoses. The sample holds many counts of this clonotype. Its antigen is undetermined. CDR1 is SGHAT, CDR2 FQNNGV, per germline. This CDR3 spans 16 amino acids. V lost 3 bases, J lost 10 bases, and 14 bases stayed unmatched.

Material for sequencing was blood. V usage is TRBV11-2 and J usage is TRBJ2-1; 8 nucleotides line up with TRBD1. The TCR sequence derives from a woman in her late teens or twenties with Graves' hyperthyroidism. CDR3 DNA sequence: TGTGCCAGCAGCTTCCGGACAGGGCCGGGAGTAGTGGAGCAGTTCTTC. Translation gives CASSFRTGPGVVEQFF.